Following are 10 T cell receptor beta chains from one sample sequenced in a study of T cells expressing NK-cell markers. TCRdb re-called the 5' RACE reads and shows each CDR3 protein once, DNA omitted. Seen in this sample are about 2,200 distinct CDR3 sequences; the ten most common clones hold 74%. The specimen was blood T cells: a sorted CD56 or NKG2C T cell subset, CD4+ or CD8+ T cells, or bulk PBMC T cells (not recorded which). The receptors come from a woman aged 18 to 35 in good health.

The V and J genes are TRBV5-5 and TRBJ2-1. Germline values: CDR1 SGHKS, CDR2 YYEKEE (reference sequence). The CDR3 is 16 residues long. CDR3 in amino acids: CASSLVAAVGYNEQFF.

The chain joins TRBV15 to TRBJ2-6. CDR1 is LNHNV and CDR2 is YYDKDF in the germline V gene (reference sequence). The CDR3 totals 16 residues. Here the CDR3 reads CATSRDRGSGANVLTF.

The CDR3: CASSQDAGAGANVLTF. V and J are TRBV4-3 and TRBJ2-6; TCRdb lists TRBD1, though no DNA is available to test this call. Looked up from germline, CDR1 is LGHNA and CDR2 is YSLEER. This CDR3 is built from 16 residues.

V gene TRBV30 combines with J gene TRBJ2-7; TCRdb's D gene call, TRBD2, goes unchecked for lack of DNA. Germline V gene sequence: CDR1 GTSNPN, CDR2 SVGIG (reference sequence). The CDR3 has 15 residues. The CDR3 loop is CAWSPLGLDNYEQYF. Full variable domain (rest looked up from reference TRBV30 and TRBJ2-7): SQTIHQWPATLVQPVGSPLSLECTVEGTSNPNLYWYRQAAGRGLQLLFYSVGIGQISSEVPQNLSASRPQDRQFILSSKKLLLSDSGFYLCAWSPLGLDNYEQYFGPGTRLTVT.

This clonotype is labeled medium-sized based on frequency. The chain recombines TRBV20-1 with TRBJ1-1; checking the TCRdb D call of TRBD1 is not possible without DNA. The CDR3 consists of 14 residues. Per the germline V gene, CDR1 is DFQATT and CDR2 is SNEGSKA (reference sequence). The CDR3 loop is CSARDSAGAGGAFF.

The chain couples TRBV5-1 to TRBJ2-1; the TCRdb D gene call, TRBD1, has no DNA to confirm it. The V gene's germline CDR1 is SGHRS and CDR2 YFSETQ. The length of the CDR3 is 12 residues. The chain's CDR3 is CASSLEGNEQFF.

The chain's CDR3 is CASSDGTYAEAFF. The V and J genes are TRBV27 and TRBJ1-1. Germline CDR1 and CDR2: MNHEY and SMNVEV (reference sequence). The CDR3 totals 13 residues.

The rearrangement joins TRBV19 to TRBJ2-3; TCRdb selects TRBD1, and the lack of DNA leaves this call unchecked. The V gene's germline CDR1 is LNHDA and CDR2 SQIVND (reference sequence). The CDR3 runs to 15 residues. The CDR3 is CASSPGQGVTDTQYF.

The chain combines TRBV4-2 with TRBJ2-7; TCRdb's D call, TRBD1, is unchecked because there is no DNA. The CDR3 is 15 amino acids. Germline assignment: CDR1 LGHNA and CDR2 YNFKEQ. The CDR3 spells CASSQVGQGTHEQYF.

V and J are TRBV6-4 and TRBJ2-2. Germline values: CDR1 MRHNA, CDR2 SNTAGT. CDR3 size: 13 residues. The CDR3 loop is CASSEKDTGELFF.